This entry describes one T cell receptor (beta chain). This specimen comes from a study of memory CD4+ T cells and cytomegalovirus serostatus. Single viable CD3+CD4+CD8-CD45RO+ cells were sorted as the memory CD4+ T cells. The V and J ends lost 2 bases and 6 bases, in that order; junction bases with no gene match: 4. The CDR3 length is 16 residues. CDR1 and CDR2 from the germline V gene are MDHEN and SYDVKM. The protocol was immunoSEQ multiplex PCR, while the TCRdb copy is restricted to in-frame clones and leaves out a portion. The sample shows 85,000 to 100,000 clones, around 80% of them seen only once.

Sequences were obtained from memory CD4+ T cells from blood. This TCR was sampled from an adult in good health and CMV-seropositive. This chain uses TRBV28 with TRBJ2-1, with TRBD2 matching over 13 bases. The chain's CDR3 is CASSLLGTSGINEQFF. DNA of the CDR3: TGTGCCAGCAGTTTACTCGGGACTAGCGGGATCAATGAGCAGTTCTTC.